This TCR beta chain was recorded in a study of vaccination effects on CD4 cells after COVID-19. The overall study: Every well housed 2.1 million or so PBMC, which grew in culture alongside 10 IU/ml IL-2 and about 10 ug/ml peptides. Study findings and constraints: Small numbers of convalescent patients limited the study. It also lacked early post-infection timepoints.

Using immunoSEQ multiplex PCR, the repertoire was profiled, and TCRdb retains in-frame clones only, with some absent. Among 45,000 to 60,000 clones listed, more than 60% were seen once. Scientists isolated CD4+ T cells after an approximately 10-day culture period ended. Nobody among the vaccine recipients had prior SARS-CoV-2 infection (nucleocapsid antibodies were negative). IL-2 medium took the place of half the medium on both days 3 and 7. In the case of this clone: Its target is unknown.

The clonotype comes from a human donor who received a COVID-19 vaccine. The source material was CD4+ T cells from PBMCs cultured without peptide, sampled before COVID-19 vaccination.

CDR3 loop: CASSGLKAGSYNEQFF. The CDR3 DNA reads TGCGCCAGCAGTGGACTTAAGGCCGGCTCCTACAATGAGCAGTTCTTC. The chain couples TRBV10-1 to TRBJ2-1, with no clear D. Trimming took off 4 bases at V and 0 bases at J, with 13 bases between the two ends. The CDR3 length is 16 residues. Germline V gene sequence: CDR1 WNHNN, CDR2 SYGVQD (reference sequence).